The 18 T cell receptor beta chains in this list originate from one sample, sequenced in a study of cytomegalovirus exposure and HLA in healthy donors. In the PCR, 60 Vbeta and 13 Jbeta primers were used. Some clones are missing from TCRdb's copy, which holds only in-frame ones; the method was immunoSEQ multiplex PCR. The repertoire includes 110,000 to 150,000 clones, about three quarters of them detected once, and under 1.5% sits in the top ten. Sequences were obtained from PBMCs. The receptors stem from a male donor in good health and CMV-seropositive.

A note on this clone: One end of the junction fails to match germline, which may point to a read error. CDR3 residues: CASTLALGGIHTGELFF. The DNA of the CDR3 is TGTGCCAGCACCTTAGCCCTTGGAGGGATTCACACCGGGGAGCTGTTTTTT. This chain uses TRBV11-1 with TRBJ2-2; maybe TRBD2 (6 bases). Germline V gene sequence: CDR1 SGHAT, CDR2 FQDESV (reference sequence). The CDR3 contains 17 residues.

This clone was counted a few times. The chain combines TRBV9 with TRBJ2-3; possible D gene TRBD1, 5 bases. The V gene lost 0 bases and the J gene lost 0 bases, with 8 bases spanning the gap. This CDR3 has 15 amino acids. Per germline, CDR1 SGDLS and CDR2 YYNGEE. The CDR3 coding sequence is TGTGCCAGCAGCGTAGCTGCAGGGAGCACAGATACGCAGTATTTT. Its protein product is CASSVAAGSTDTQYF.

The chain links TRBV5-1 to TRBJ2-3; 7 bases map to TRBD1. CDR1 is SGHRS and CDR2 is YFSETQ in the germline V gene. V was pared by 4 bases and J by 4 bases, with 12 bases of the junction left unmatched. The CDR3 is 16 amino acids. The CDR3 region is CASSKDRAVSADTQYF. CDR3 DNA: TGCGCCAGCAGCAAAGACAGGGCCGTTTCGGCAGATACGCAGTATTTT.

V and J are TRBV18 and TRBJ2-2; 9 nucleotides match TRBD1. V was pared by 4 bases and J by 4 bases, with 10 bases of the junction left unmatched. Germline V gives CDR1 KGHSH, CDR2 LQKENI. This CDR3 is built from 17 residues. In nucleotides, the CDR3 is TGTGCCAGCTCACAAAAACAGGGGGCGCAGGGCACCGGGGAGCTGTTTTTT. It is translated as CASSQKQGAQGTGELFF.

The chain combines TRBV7-9 with TRBJ1-1, with 10 bases fitting TRBD1. CDR3 length: 14 amino acids. Germline assignment: CDR1 SEHNR and CDR2 FQNEAQ (reference sequence). The V segment lost 5 bases and the J segment 6 bases; nucleotides outside the gene matches: 6. CDR3 DNA sequence: TGTGCCAGCAGCACCGACAGGGGGCACTCTGAAGCTTTCTTT. This sequence encodes CASSTDRGHSEAFF.

This sequence joins TRBV2 and TRBJ2-2, with 11 positions matching TRBD1. With 6 bases clipped from V and 6 bases from J, the junction kept 9 bases outside the gene matches. The CDR3 is 16 amino acids. CDR1 and CDR2 (germline): SNHLY, FYNNEI. The CDR3 nucleotides are TGTGCCAGCAGCCCTACCCCGGGACAGGGGGCCGGGGAGCTGTTTTTT. Its translation is CASSPTPGQGAGELFF.

The rearrangement joins TRBV7-9 to TRBJ2-1; TRBD1 matches 8 bases. CDR1 is SEHNR, CDR2 FQNEAQ, per germline (reference sequence). The CDR3 extends over 16 amino acids. Germline trimming cut 6 bases from V and 0 bases from J; bases unmatched to any gene: 7. In DNA form, the CDR3 reads TGTGCCAGCAGGTCCGGGACAGGAAGCTCCTACAATGAGCAGTTCTTC. Translation gives CASRSGTGSSYNEQFF.

This chain links TRBV9 with TRBJ2-5, with D possibly matching TRBD2 (6 bases). The J call may be wrong; the DNA end is better matched by TRBJ2-7. Germline V gene lookup returns CDR1 SGDLS and CDR2 YYNGEE. The CDR3 has 15 residues. The DNA for the CDR3 is TGTGCCAGCAGCGTAGACGGCGGGGACTCCTACGAGCAGTACTTC. Protein product: CASSVDGGDSYEQYF.

This chain uses TRBV29-1 with TRBJ2-7, with 9 nucleotides matching TRBD1. The germline gives CDR1 SQVTM, CDR2 ANQGSEA. The ends lost 1 base at V and 0 bases at J; junction bases unmatched: 1. This CDR3 is 14 amino acids long. CDR3 bases: TGCAGCGTTGAAGTACAGGGGGCCTCCTACGAGCAGTACTTC. Its translation: CSVEVQGASYEQYF.

The V gene is TRBV14, the J gene TRBJ2-7; D is unclear. CDR3 size: 13 residues. Germline CDR1 SGHDN, CDR2 FVKESK. V lost 6 bases, J lost 2 bases, and 11 bases lay in between. Here the CDR3 DNA reads TGTGCCAGCAGAGGCTCAGGTACCTACGAGCAGTACTTC. Its translation: CASRGSGTYEQYF.

V gene TRBV7-2 combines with J gene TRBJ2-3; TRBD2 is a possible D gene (5 bases). CDR3 length: 15 residues. CDR1 SGHTA and CDR2 FQGNSA come from the germline V gene. V dropped 2 bases and J dropped 2 bases, with 11 bases sitting between them. This chain's CDR3 is CASSLIALSTDTQYF. CDR3 in DNA: TGTGCCAGCAGCTTAATAGCGCTCTCCACAGATACGCAGTATTTT.

The rearrangement uses TRBV14 and TRBJ1-1; tentative D call: TRBD1 (6 bases). V was shortened by 1 base and J by 1 base, with 7 bases between the two germline ends. This CDR3 contains 14 residues. Germline V lookup: CDR1 SGHDN, CDR2 FVKESK. CDR3 DNA: TGTGCCAGCAGCCAAGTGACAGGGAACACTGAAGCTTTCTTT. This codes for CASSQVTGNTEAFF. Supplemented by reference TRBV14 and TRBJ1-1, the full variable domain reads EAGVTQFPSHSVIEKGQTVTLRCDPISGHDNLYWYRRVMGKEIKFLLHFVKESKQDESGMPNNRFLAERTGGTYSTLKVQPAELEDSGVYFCASSQVTGNTEAFFGQGTRLTVV.

This clone was counted a single time. The J gene is TRBJ2-5, the V gene TRBV28; D gene unclear. The CDR3 totals 14 residues. Germline CDR1 is MDHEN and CDR2 is SYDVKM. V was pared by 2 bases and J by 1 base, with 8 bases between. The chain's CDR3 is CASSLGLSQETQYF. The CDR3 DNA reads TGTGCCAGCAGTTTAGGGCTGTCCCAAGAGACCCAGTACTTC. The whole variable domain, filled in from reference TRBV28 and TRBJ2-5, reads DVKVTQSSRYLVKRTGEKVFLECVQDMDHENMFWYRQDPGLGLRLIYFSYDVKMKEKGDIPEGYSVSREKKERFSLILESASTNQTSMYLCASSLGLSQETQYFGPGTRLLVL.

The chain recombines TRBV6-4 with TRBJ2-3; 8 bases are shared with TRBD2. V lost 0 bases to trimming and J lost 1 base; unmatched junction nucleotides: 0. Germline assignment: CDR1 MRHNA and CDR2 SNTAGT. The CDR3 contains 15 residues. The chain's CDR3 is CASSDSSGGTDTQYF. CDR3 DNA: TGTGCCAGCAGTGACTCTAGCGGGGGCACAGATACGCAGTATTTT.

The chain combines TRBV11-2 with TRBJ1-2, with D unresolved. V lost 4 bases and J lost 3, with 12 bases in between. Germline V gene data show CDR1 as SGHAT and CDR2 as FQNNGV. The CDR3 contains 14 residues. CDR3 in DNA: TGTGCCAGCAGCTCCGGGATGGCCCACTATGGCTACACCTTC. This sequence encodes CASSSGMAHYGYTF.

The chain carries TRBV9 and TRBJ2-3; D is possibly TRBD2 (5 bases). The V end lost 4 bases, the J end lost 2 bases, and 8 bases lay between the germline ends. The germline CDR1 and CDR2 sequences are SGDLS and YYNGEE. This CDR3 has 13 amino acids. This CDR3 reads CASSQDFTDTQYF. CDR3 in DNA: TGTGCCAGCAGCCAGGACTTCACAGATACGCAGTATTTT.

The V call is TRBV11-3, the J call TRBJ2-3, with a tentative D call TRBD1 (5 bases). The CDR3 sequence is 15 residues long. Between the trimmed V and J ends, which lost 2 bases and 4 bases, there was a span of 13 bases. Per the germline V gene, CDR1 is SGHNT and CDR2 is YENEEA. DNA of the CDR3: TGTGCCAGCAGCTTATTCCGCAGGGTGGCAGATACGCAGTATTTT. Its translation is CASSLFRRVADTQYF.

This chain connects TRBV19 to TRBJ1-2; 7 positions agree with TRBD1. This CDR3 spans 15 amino acids. Looked up from germline, CDR1 is LNHDA and CDR2 is SQIVND (reference sequence). Trimming at V came to 6 bases and at J to 4 bases, leaving 11 bases not matched to a gene. The CDR3 loop is CASRPRQGPFYGYTF. The CDR3 bases are TGTGCCAGTAGACCACGACAGGGTCCTTTCTATGGCTACACCTTC.